The clone carrying this TCR beta chain was detected ten times or more. What it binds is unknown. This specimen belongs to a study of response to subunit inactivated influenza vaccine. The study, taken as a whole, reports: Authors suggested few new T cells are recruited by each seasonal influenza vaccination.

Each CDR3 protein gets one entry after TCRdb re-called the RT-PCR reads with MiXCR. This sample carries around 520,000 distinct CDR3 sequences, roughly 10% of them seen once, and the ten largest clones take about 9.4%. The sequencing here drew on PBMCs from blood, taken on the day of vaccination. The receptor comes from a middle-aged man who received an inactivated influenza vaccine.

The CDR3, as DNA: TGTGCCAGCAGTTTCCCAGGGGGCGTCTATGGCTACACCTTC. It encodes CASSFPGGVYGYTF. The chain carries TRBV28 and TRBJ1-2, with 8 bases identical to TRBD1. Germline V gene sequence: CDR1 MDHEN, CDR2 SYDVKM. The length of the CDR3 is 14 residues. Trimming removed 3 bases from V and 4 bases from J; junction bases left unmatched: 4.